The 11 T cell receptor beta chains below were found in one sample sequenced in a study of regulatory T cells in long-lasting Graves disease listed by TCRdb under 2021. The library was obtained by multiplex PCR. Sequenced on an Illumina HiSeq 4000. iRepertoire HTBI primers and Arm-PCR amplification of CDR3 regions were used to construct TCR beta libraries. TCRdb reran the public reads through fastp at Q25 and MiXCR, keeping productive beta chains. For every CDR3 protein sequence, its rows merge into one entry that carries the most common genes and DNA. Present in this sample are about 460,000 distinct CDR3 sequences, about 14% of which were seen just once. Of the sample, roughly 15% falls within the top ten clones. The time point label of this sample denotes: newly diagnosed GD, antithyroid drugs for less than 3 months. RNA was extracted from PBMCs in TRIzol for both TCR sequencing and RNA sequencing.

This same sample was also part of a study on T cells in Graves' hyperthyroidism and ophthalmopathy.

The material sequenced was peripheral blood mononuclear cells (PBMCs), taken at new diagnosis, from a patient treated with antithyroid drugs. Every receptor here comes from a woman between 45 and 65 years old with Graves disease. Donor details come from another sample of the same person, matched by shared clones.

This clonotype was recorded at least ten times. A read error may produce the germline difference seen at one junction end. This chain uses TRBV5-1 with TRBJ1-2; 7 nucleotides align to TRBD1. Germline CDR1 and CDR2: SGHRS and YFSETQ. The CDR3 is 12 amino acids. This CDR3 is CASSLDRDGYTF. CDR3 nucleotides: TGTGCCAGCAGCCTTGACAGGGATGGCTACACCTTC.

The rearrangement uses TRBV6-8 and TRBJ2-4; D unclear. From germline, CDR1 is MNHGY and CDR2 SAAAGT. There are 15 residues in the CDR3. Deletions cut 10 bases from V and 0 bases from J, with 16 bases between. The CDR3 reads CAIHQSSLAKNIQYF. The DNA of the CDR3 is TGTGCCATCCACCAGTCCTCCCTAGCCAAAAACATTCAGTACTTC.

This chain uses TRBV2 with TRBJ2-3; 11 bases are shared with TRBD2. The J segment lost 2 bases and the V segment lost 6 bases, leaving 7 bases of the junction unmatched. Germline V CDR1 and CDR2: SNHLY, FYNNEI. The CDR3 length is 16 residues. CDR3 DNA: TGTGCCAGCAGCCCGACTAGCGGGGACTTCACAGATACGCAGTATTTT. This sequence encodes CASSPTSGDFTDTQYF.

This chain uses TRBV9 with TRBJ2-4; D may correspond to TRBD1 or TRBD2 (7 bases each). Germline CDR1 and CDR2: SGDLS and YYNGEE. The CDR3 contains 16 residues. Trimming removed 4 bases from V and 7 bases from J, with 21 bases in between. The CDR3 is CASSKDGDRLANIQYF. CDR3 nucleotide sequence: TGTGCCAGCAGCAAAGATGGGGACAGACTAGCTAACATTCAGTACTTC.

In its sample, this clonotype was seen many times. The chain recombines TRBV29-1 with TRBJ2-1; TRBD2 matches 7 bases. Losses at the gene ends were 3 bases for V and 0 bases for J; bases not matched to a gene: 2. CDR1 SQVTM and CDR2 ANQGSEA come from the germline V gene. The CDR3 consists of 14 residues. The CDR3 coding sequence is TGCAGCGTTGAGCGGGAGAGCTCCTACAATGAGCAGTTCTTC. Translating gives CSVERESSYNEQFF.

This clonotype has a count of ten or more. This sequence joins TRBV11-1 and TRBJ2-1; the match to TRBD2 covers 9 bases. Germline CDR1 and CDR2: SGHAT and FQDESV (reference sequence). The CDR3 has 16 amino acids. V gave up 1 base and J gave up 5 bases; unmatched junction bases: 6. The CDR3 reads CASSLVAGGPDNEQFF. DNA of the CDR3: TGTGCCAGCAGCTTAGTCGCGGGAGGGCCCGACAATGAGCAGTTCTTC.

As to this clonotype: It may be a read error: a sequence one base away is much more abundant. The J gene is TRBJ2-7, the V gene TRBV6-1; TRBD2 matches 8 bases. J was trimmed by 7 bases and V by 7 bases; bases with no gene match: 18. This CDR3 contains 16 residues. Germline CDR1 and CDR2: MNHNS and SASEGT. CDR3 protein: CASNYRSGRARDEQYF. The CDR3 nucleotides read TGTGCCAGCAACTATCGCAGCGGGAGAGCAAGGGATGAGCAGTACTTC.

This clonotype has only a few counts. This chain uses TRBV2 with TRBJ1-2; 7 bases align to TRBD1. Germline V gene data show CDR1 as SNHLY and CDR2 as FYNNEI. Losses at the gene ends were 8 bases for V and 4 bases for J; bases not matched to a gene: 10. This CDR3 has 14 amino acids. The CDR3 coding sequence is TGTGCCAGCCGCCGACAGGGAAATGTCTATGGCTACACCTTC. Protein product: CASRRQGNVYGYTF.

This clonotype was recorded at least ten times. V usage is TRBV5-1 and J usage is TRBJ1-4; 10 bases match TRBD1. J gave up 5 bases and V 4 bases, and 8 bases lay outside the gene matches. CDR1 is SGHRS and CDR2 is YFSETQ in the germline V gene. The CDR3 length is 16 residues. The CDR3 DNA is TGCGCCAGCAGCCCTTTAGTGGGACAGGGGAATGAAAAACTGTTTTTT. It specifies CASSPLVGQGNEKLFF.

The CDR3 protein is CASSPPNDFSYNEQFF. The CDR3 DNA reads TGTGCCAGCTCACCACCTAACGATTTTTCCTACAATGAGCAGTTCTTC. The chain is built from TRBV18 and TRBJ2-1, with D hard to call. V was clipped by 0 bases and J by 1 base, with 10 bases between them. Germline V gene lookup returns CDR1 KGHSH and CDR2 LQKENI. This CDR3 spans 16 amino acids.

This clonotype showed up just a few times. This chain connects TRBV20-1 to TRBJ1-6; D perhaps matches TRBD1 (5 bases). Trimming left V 6 bases short and J 0 bases short, with 15 bases between. The length of the CDR3 is 16 residues. Looked up from germline, CDR1 is DFQATT and CDR2 is SNEGSKA (reference sequence). The CDR3 DNA follows: TGCAGTGCGGGGACTCTGGGAACCTCCTATAATTCACCCCTCCACTTT. As protein: CSAGTLGTSYNSPLHF.